This TCR beta chain comes out of a study of technical replicates of blood from four donors. Repertoires were generated with immunoSEQ multiplex PCR, while TCRdb's copy carries only in-frame clones and drops some. The sample lists tens of thousands of clones, roughly 94% occurring once. J lost 5 bases, V lost 0 bases, and 1 base had no gene match. The length of the CDR3 is 15 residues. CDR1 and CDR2 from the germline V gene are MGHRA and YSYEKL. The clonotype was recovered from a human donor in good health. The J gene is TRBJ1-5, the V gene TRBV4-1; 10 bases fit TRBD1. Sequences were obtained from T cells isolated from PBMCs. The CDR3 region is CASSQEGTGDQPQHF. The CDR3 coding sequence is TGCGCCAGCAGCCAAGAGGGGACAGGGGATCAGCCCCAGCATTTT.